This is a list of T cell receptor beta chains from one sample in a study of blood T cell repertoires in COVID-19. Profiled with immunoSEQ multiplex PCR; TCRdb holds only in-frame clones, not every one. The profile covers around 150,000 clones, with around nine tenths appearing a single time and about 10% taken by the ten largest. Source material: peripheral blood. These receptors all stem from a man aged 50-59 years with active or convalescent COVID-19. Each CDR3 is given with its conserved first and last residue. D genes are given only for firm matches. The listing skips clone size in some rows; elsewhere it reads once, few, many or a size class.

j_call | v_call | clone_size | d_call | cdr3_aa | cdr3_nt
TRBJ1-1 | TRBV10-3 | NA | TRBD1 | CAISEKTGETEAFF | TGTGCCATCAGTGAGAAAACAGGGGAAACTGAAGCTTTCTTT
TRBJ2-6 | TRBV5-1 | NA | NA | CASSLELISGANVLTF | TGCGCCAGCAGCTTGGAGCTAATCTCTGGGGCCAACGTCCTGACTTTC
TRBJ2-1 | TRBV28 | NA | NA | CASSATGNEQFF | TGTGCCAGCAGTGCCACGGGCAATGAGCAGTTCTTC
TRBJ1-1 | TRBV4-3 | NA | NA | CASSQEWRSSEAFF | TGCGCCAGCAGCCAAGAGTGGAGGAGTTCTGAAGCTTTCTTT
TRBJ2-1 | TRBV28 | NA | NA | CATERAEFYNEQFF | TGTGCCACCGAACGAGCGGAATTTTACAATGAGCAGTTCTTC
TRBJ2-1 | TRBV6-5 | NA | TRBD1 | CASNDRVNEQFF | TGTGCCAGCAACGACAGGGTGAATGAGCAGTTCTTC
TRBJ2-1 | TRBV3-1/TRBV3-2 | NA | NA | CASTRSSYNEQFF | TGTGCCAGCACCCGCAGCTCCTACAATGAGCAGTTCTTC
TRBJ1-6 | TRBV5-6 | NA | TRBD1 | CASSLGTGGSPLHF | TGTGCCAGCAGCTTGGGGACAGGAGGATCACCCCTCCACTTT
TRBJ2-2 | TRBV6-6 | NA | TRBD1 | CASSRDSTNTGELFF | TGTGCCAGCAGCCGGGACAGCACGAACACCGGGGAGCTGTTTTTT
TRBJ2-7 | TRBV20-1 | NA | TRBD2 | CSASARASGRAIEQYF | TGCAGTGCTAGTGCTCGGGCTAGCGGGAGGGCCATCGAGCAGTACTTC
TRBJ2-7 | TRBV7-9 | NA | TRBD1 | CASSRGQGQPRDF | TGTGCCAGCAGTCGGGGACAGGGGCAACCCCGGGACTTC
TRBJ2-7 | TRBV15 | NA | TRBD2 | CATSRDRTSGTSYEQYF | TGTGCCACCAGCAGAGATCGGACTAGCGGGACTTCATACGAGCAGTACTTC
TRBJ2-2 | TRBV7-6 | once | TRBD1 | CASSLGQGGTGELFF | TGTGCCAGCAGCTTGGGACAGGGGGGCACCGGGGAGCTGTTTTTT
TRBJ2-3 | TRBV3-1/TRBV3-2 | NA | NA | CASSQDLRTQYF | TGTGCCAGCAGCCAAGATCTCCGGACGCAGTATTTT
TRBJ2-3 | TRBV4-3 | NA | NA | CASSQYGTTSTDTQYF | TGCGCCAGCAGCCAGTACGGAACGACTAGCACAGATACGCAGTATTTT
TRBJ1-5 | TRBV19 | NA | TRBD1 | CASRGQIHSNQPQHF | TGTGCCAGTAGGGGACAGATACATAGCAATCAGCCCCAGCATTTT
TRBJ1-5 | TRBV2 | NA | NA | CASSRNGFPQHF | TGTGCCAGCAGTAGAAACGGTTTTCCCCAGCATTTT
TRBJ1-2 | TRBV28 | NA | TRBD1 | CASRTRDRATMNGYTF | TGTGCCAGCAGAACTCGGGACAGGGCAACTATGAATGGCTACACCTTC
TRBJ1-1 | TRBV3-1/TRBV3-2 | NA | NA | CASSQDRTGTMNTEAFF | TGTGCCAGCAGCCAAGATCGAACAGGTACTATGAACACTGAAGCTTTCTTT
TRBJ2-3 | TRBV27 | once | NA | CASSLIGVVTDTQYF | TGTGCCAGCAGTCTTATAGGGGTAGTTACAGATACGCAGTATTTT
TRBJ2-3 | TRBV11-1 | NA | NA | CASSFQGYTDTQYF | TGTGCCAGCAGCTTCCAGGGGTACACAGATACGCAGTATTTT
TRBJ2-7 | TRBV9 | NA | TRBD2 | CASSVGLAGPFVDEQYF | TGTGCCAGCAGCGTTGGACTAGCGGGGCCCTTTGTGGACGAGCAGTACTTC
TRBJ2-2 | TRBV6-4 | NA | NA | CASSDSSVYTGELFF | TGTGCCAGCAGTGACTCCTCAGTATACACCGGGGAGCTGTTTTTT
TRBJ2-7 | TRBV18 | NA | TRBD2 | CASSSLAGGYEQYF | TGTGCCAGCTCCTCCCTAGCGGGAGGCTACGAGCAGTACTTC
TRBJ2-7 | TRBV18 | NA | NA | CASSNAVGGTYEQYF | TGTGCCAGCTCCAATGCGGTGGGGGGTACCTACGAGCAGTACTTC
TRBJ2-7 | TRBV7-3 | NA | NA | CASSPRPGGHYEQYF | TGTGCCAGCAGCCCACGGCCCGGCGGGCACTACGAGCAGTACTTC
TRBJ1-1 | TRBV6-6 | few | TRBD1 | CASSYQQGPTNTEAFF | TGTGCCAGCAGTTACCAACAGGGGCCTACGAACACTGAAGCTTTCTTT